These T cell receptor beta chains were read from a single sample in a study of cytomegalovirus exposure and HLA in healthy donors. Only in-frame clones appear in the TCRdb table, and some are missing; sequencing was by immunoSEQ multiplex PCR. The sample has approximately 73,000 clones, almost 80% seen once; the top ten hold around 22%. Sequenced material: PBMCs. Receptors originate from a woman in her thirties or forties in good health and CMV-seropositive. The CDR3 runs from the conserved cysteine through the conserved F or W. D genes are given only for firm matches. Clone size is stated in some rows and not others, as once, few, many or a class when expanded.

>.|TRBV2|TRBJ2-7|.
TGTGCCAGCAGTGGACAGAACGAGCAGTACTTC
CASSGQNEQYF
>.|TRBV19|TRBJ1-5|TRBD1
TGTGCCAGTTACGATCCCGGGACAGGGGGTTTCTATCAGCCCCAGCATTTT
CASYDPGTGGFYQPQHF
>.|TRBV10-1|TRBJ2-7|.
TGCGCCAGCACTGTGGACTCCGGCAACTCCTACGAGCAGTACTTC
CASTVDSGNSYEQYF
>.|TRBV2|TRBJ2-5|.
TGTGCCAGCAGTGAAGCCCGCAGCCAAGAGACCCAGTACTTC
CASSEARSQETQYF
>.|TRBV5-4|TRBJ1-3|.
TGTGCCAGCAGCTTGGCGGGGGGCTCTGGAAACACCATATATTTT
CASSLAGGSGNTIYF
>few|TRBV6-6|TRBJ2-3|.
TGTGCCACCCATACGAGGAGGGACGATACGCAGTATTTT
CATHTRRDDTQYF
>.|TRBV2|TRBJ2-7|.
TGTGCCAGCAGTGTTTCCGGCTACGAGCAGTACTTC
CASSVSGYEQYF
>.|TRBV19|TRBJ1-4|.
TGTGCCACAAACTTGTGGGGAGGAGATGAAAAACTGTTTTTT
CATNLWGGDEKLFF
>.|TRBV29-1|TRBJ2-1|TRBD2
TGCAGCGTTGGGGGGGGATATGATGGGGGTGAGCAGTTCTTC
CSVGGGYDGGEQFF
>many|TRBV19|TRBJ2-3|TRBD1
TGTGCCAGTAGTGAGACAGGGAGCACAGATACGCAGTATTTT
CASSETGSTDTQYF
>.|TRBV9|TRBJ2-3|.
TGTGCCAGCAGCGTAGGAGAAACGGCAGATACGCAGTATTTT
CASSVGETADTQYF
>few|TRBV7-2|TRBJ2-6|TRBD2
TGTGCCAGCAGCCAAGCGGGAGGGCGCTCTGGGGCCAACGTCCTGACTTTC
CASSQAGGRSGANVLTF
>.|TRBV6-5|TRBJ1-5|.
TGTGCCAGCAGTTACGCGGCAGTAAATCAGCCCCAGCATTTT
CASSYAAVNQPQHF
>.|TRBV6-1|TRBJ2-1|TRBD1
TGTGCCAGCAGTGCGGATAGTGGGACAGGAGCCTACAATGAGCAGTTCTTC
CASSADSGTGAYNEQFF